The source of this TCR beta chain is a study of blood T cell repertoires in COVID-19. Across about two dozen US areas, participants ranged in age from roughly 18 to 89 years. Data came from immunoSEQ multiplex PCR; TCRdb stores just in-frame clones and leaves some out. This table holds about 380,000 clones, approximately 87% found once. Sequences were obtained from PBMCs or T cells enriched from blood (not recorded which). The source is a man aged 30 to 39 who had recovered from COVID-19.

The DNA of the CDR3 is TGCGCCAGCAGGAGGGAAAGGGTGAACACTGAAGCTTTCTTT. Translation: CASRRERVNTEAFF. The chain has TRBV5-1 and TRBJ1-1; D gene uncertain. Trimming took 5 bases from V and 0 from J, leaving 11 bases between them. The CDR3 is made up of 14 amino acids. CDR1 is SGHRS and CDR2 is YFSETQ in the germline V gene.